This TCR beta chain appears in the sequencing data of a study of blood T cell repertoires in COVID-19. Study information: COVID-19 samples from acute and convalescent phases originated in the United States, Italy and Spain. From T cells, B-cell-depleted T cells, or PBMCs came the material, which was cDNA or gDNA.

Followed longitudinally, the Seattle patients had been enrolled during active infection. The V end was cut by 4 bases, the J end by 2 bases, with 4 bases between. The CDR3 totals 12 residues. CDR1 is SGHRS, CDR2 YFSETQ, per germline. Only one count was recorded for this clone. Original handling: How many nucleated cells were present was estimated from reference gene primer amplification. The repertoire was sequenced with immunoSEQ multiplex PCR; TCRdb's copy has only in-frame clones and lacks some. D and trimming were read from the DNA, whereas the V and J calls and clone size are those reported in that table. Of approximately 350,000 clones listed, roughly 90% were seen once; the top ten hold approximately 7.4%.

Sequenced sample: peripheral blood. The rearrangement links TRBV5-1 to TRBJ1-3; D uncertain. The TCR comes from a woman in her 70s with COVID-19, enrolled during active disease. Written as DNA, the CDR3 is TGCGCCAGCAGCCAGACTGGAAACACCATATATTTT. Translating gives CASSQTGNTIYF.